This is a list of T cell receptor beta chains from one sample in a study of cytomegalovirus exposure and HLA in healthy donors. Profiling relied on immunoSEQ multiplex PCR, and the TCRdb table lists in-frame clones only, not all of them. Seen here are hundreds of thousands of clones, approximately 87% observed once, and the top ten hold 4.5% to 7%. The sample was PBMCs. The receptors stem from a woman younger than 30 in good health and CMV-seronegative. Both conserved end residues are part of each CDR3. D genes are given only for firm matches. Size tells how often a clone was seen (once, few, many) or the class of an expanded clone, and some rows leave it out.

j_call: TRBJ1-5; cdr3_length: 14; v_call: TRBV18; clone_size: few; d_call: -; cdr3_nt: TGTGCCAGCTCACTTGGGACTTTTGATCAGCCCCAGCATTTT; cdr3_aa: CASSLGTFDQPQHF
j_call: TRBJ2-7; cdr3_length: 14; v_call: TRBV5-1; clone_size: -; d_call: TRBD2; cdr3_nt: TGCGCCAGCAGTCTGGGCGGGAGCTCCTACGAGCAGTACTTC; cdr3_aa: CASSLGGSSYEQYF
j_call: TRBJ1-2; cdr3_length: 17; v_call: TRBV29-1; clone_size: -; d_call: TRBD1; cdr3_nt: TGCAGCGTTGATCCCCCCGTGACAGGGATCGTTAACTATGGCTACACCTTC; cdr3_aa: CSVDPPVTGIVNYGYTF
j_call: TRBJ1-2; cdr3_length: 16; v_call: TRBV5-4; clone_size: -; d_call: -; cdr3_nt: TGTGCCAGCAGCTTGGGAACAGGGCTATTTGGTTATGGCTACACCTTC; cdr3_aa: CASSLGTGLFGYGYTF
j_call: TRBJ2-2; cdr3_length: 14; v_call: TRBV29-1; clone_size: -; d_call: -; cdr3_nt: TGCAGCGTTGAAGATGACAGGGAGGACGGGGAGCTGTTTTTT; cdr3_aa: CSVEDDREDGELFF
j_call: TRBJ1-5; cdr3_length: 14; v_call: TRBV7-2; clone_size: -; d_call: TRBD1; cdr3_nt: TGTGCCAGCAGTCCGCGGACAGGATCCCAGCCCCAGCATTTT; cdr3_aa: CASSPRTGSQPQHF
j_call: TRBJ2-7; cdr3_length: 15; v_call: TRBV9; clone_size: -; d_call: TRBD2; cdr3_nt: TGTGCCAGCAGCGTAGGGGGACTAGCGGGAGACGAGCAGTACTTC; cdr3_aa: CASSVGGLAGDEQYF
j_call: TRBJ1-2; cdr3_length: 12; v_call: TRBV30; clone_size: -; d_call: -; cdr3_nt: TGTGCCTGGGCGGGACGGGACTATGGCTACACCTTC; cdr3_aa: CAWAGRDYGYTF
j_call: TRBJ1-1; cdr3_length: 12; v_call: TRBV29-1; clone_size: -; d_call: -; cdr3_nt: TGCAGCGTCGAACGGGGGAACACTGAAGCTTTCTTT; cdr3_aa: CSVERGNTEAFF
j_call: TRBJ2-1; cdr3_length: 15; v_call: TRBV2; clone_size: -; d_call: -; cdr3_nt: TGTGCCAGCAGGGGGGGGCGTACTAGCGTCCATGAGCAGTTCTTC; cdr3_aa: CASRGGRTSVHEQFF
j_call: TRBJ1-3; cdr3_length: 13; v_call: TRBV6-1; clone_size: -; d_call: TRBD1; cdr3_nt: TGTGCCAGCAGCAGGGGGCTTGAAAACACCATATATTTT; cdr3_aa: CASSRGLENTIYF
j_call: TRBJ1-3; cdr3_length: 13; v_call: TRBV29-1; clone_size: once; d_call: -; cdr3_nt: TGCAGTATATCACCAGGAACTGGAAACACCATATATTTT; cdr3_aa: CSISPGTGNTIYF
j_call: TRBJ2-5; cdr3_length: 14; v_call: TRBV11-2; clone_size: -; d_call: TRBD1; cdr3_nt: TGTGCCAGCAGCCGGGGACAGGCCCAAGAGACCCAGTACTTC; cdr3_aa: CASSRGQAQETQYF
j_call: TRBJ2-3; cdr3_length: 16; v_call: TRBV27; clone_size: -; d_call: TRBD2; cdr3_nt: TGTGCCAGCAGTCTACTAGCGGGATCCAGCACAGATACGCAGTATTTT; cdr3_aa: CASSLLAGSSTDTQYF
j_call: TRBJ2-6; cdr3_length: 15; v_call: TRBV6-1; clone_size: few; d_call: -; cdr3_nt: TGTGCCAGCAGGACTGGCGCCTCTGGGGCCAACGTCCTGACTTTC; cdr3_aa: CASRTGASGANVLTF
j_call: TRBJ2-2; cdr3_length: 16; v_call: TRBV6-6; clone_size: -; d_call: -; cdr3_nt: TGTGCCAGCAGTTACGGCCAGGGCCTTAACACCGGGGAGCTGTTTTTT; cdr3_aa: CASSYGQGLNTGELFF
j_call: TRBJ1-4; cdr3_length: 14; v_call: TRBV7-9; clone_size: -; d_call: -; cdr3_nt: TGTGCCAGCAGCCCCGGGCAGGGCTATGAAAAACTGTTTTTT; cdr3_aa: CASSPGQGYEKLFF
j_call: TRBJ2-5; cdr3_length: 14; v_call: TRBV5-1; clone_size: -; d_call: -; cdr3_nt: TGCGCCAGCAGCGCACCGGGACTCAAAGAGACCCAGTACTTC; cdr3_aa: CASSAPGLKETQYF
j_call: TRBJ2-5; cdr3_length: 13; v_call: TRBV2; clone_size: -; d_call: -; cdr3_nt: TGTGCCAGCAGCGTCGGGGCGGAAGAGACCCAGTACTTC; cdr3_aa: CASSVGAEETQYF